These 26 T cell receptor beta chains came from one sample sequenced in a study of blood T cell repertoires in COVID-19. Assay: immunoSEQ multiplex PCR; the TCRdb copy retains only in-frame clones and omits some. Among around 300,000 clones listed, approximately 86% were seen once. The sample taken for sequencing was peripheral blood. The receptors come from a woman in her seventies with COVID-19, enrolled during active disease.

Remarks on this clone: The same CDR3 also results from other DNA sequences found in this sample. CDR3 in DNA: TGTGCCAGCAGCAGGGACACTGAAGCTTTCTTT. Translation gives CASSRDTEAFF. This rearrangement joins TRBV2 to TRBJ1-1; TRBD1 is a possible D gene (5 bases). The germline V and J ends were trimmed by 6 bases and 3 bases, with 5 bases remaining between them. CDR1 is SNHLY, CDR2 FYNNEI, per germline. The CDR3 is 11 residues long. The full variable domain, in which reference TRBV2 and TRBJ1-1 provide the parts outside the CDR3, is EPEVTQTPSHQVTQMGQEVILRCVPISNHLYFYWYRQILGQKVEFLVSFYNNEISEKSEIFDDQFSVERPDGSNFTLKIRSTKLEDSAMYFCASSRDTEAFFGQGTRLTVV.

V usage is TRBV5-8 and J usage is TRBJ2-7; 7 bases are a match to TRBD1. The CDR3 contains 13 residues. CDR1 SGHTS and CDR2 YDEGEE come from the germline V gene. J was trimmed by 6 bases and V by 3 bases; bases with no gene match: 6. The CDR3 sequence is CASSSTQGTEQYF. The DNA for the CDR3 is TGTGCCAGCAGCTCAACACAGGGGACCGAGCAGTACTTC.

V gene TRBV18 combines with J gene TRBJ1-1; possible D gene TRBD1, 5 bases. The CDR3 loop spans 13 amino acids. CDR1 KGHSH and CDR2 LQKENI come from the germline V gene. Trimming removed 6 bases from V and 1 base from J, with 9 bases in between. CDR3 protein: CASSSGGNTEAFF. The CDR3 DNA is TGTGCCAGCTCGTCCGGGGGGAACACTGAAGCTTTCTTT.

This chain joins TRBV27 and TRBJ1-1; 11 nucleotides line up with TRBD1. The J segment lost 1 base and the V segment lost 4 bases, leaving 2 bases of the junction unmatched. Germline CDR1 MNHEY, CDR2 SMNVEV (reference sequence). The CDR3 runs to 15 residues. The CDR3, as DNA: TGTGCCAGCAGTTCCGGGACAGGGGGGAACACTGAAGCTTTCTTT. This sequence encodes CASSSGTGGNTEAFF.

In this sample, this clone turned up a few times. J is TRBJ1-6 and V is TRBV10-3; 7 bases match TRBD1. There are 13 residues in the CDR3. J gave up 12 bases and V 2 bases, and 4 bases lay outside the gene matches. The germline V gene encodes CDR1 ENHRY and CDR2 SYGVKD. The CDR3 here is CAISEDRAGPLHF. In DNA form, the CDR3 reads TGTGCCATCAGTGAGGACAGGGCAGGACCCCTCCACTTT.

The J gene is TRBJ2-1, the V gene TRBV2; possibly TRBD2 for D (5 bases). CDR3 length: 15 amino acids. Trimming cost V 0 bases and J 4 bases, with 10 bases left between them. Germline CDR1 is SNHLY and CDR2 is FYNNEI. The CDR3 nucleotides read TGTGCCAGCAGTGAAGCAGGACTGGAATACAATGAGCAGTTCTTC. This codes for CASSEAGLEYNEQFF.

This clone was counted between two and nine times. J is TRBJ2-2 and V is TRBV5-1, with 8 bases that match TRBD1. The germline V gene has CDR1 SGHRS and CDR2 YFSETQ. The CDR3 covers 16 residues. The ends lost 4 bases at V and 5 bases at J; junction bases unmatched: 10. CDR3: CASSPLQGAGTGELFF. CDR3 coding DNA: TGCGCCAGCAGCCCCCTCCAGGGGGCTGGGACCGGGGAGCTGTTTTTT.

In the case of this clone: Distinct nucleotide sequences in the sample also encode this CDR3. The chain has TRBV18 and TRBJ1-1; TRBD1 might be the D (5 bases). CDR1 and CDR2 (germline): KGHSH, LQKENI. This CDR3 has 14 residues. V was pared by 2 bases and J by 1 base, with 8 bases between. The chain's CDR3 is CASSPGQGNTEAFF. The CDR3 DNA is TGTGCCAGCTCACCAGGGCAGGGGAACACTGAAGCTTTCTTT.

The gene calls are TRBV29-1 and TRBJ1-2, with TRBD1 as a possible D gene (6 bases). The CDR3 is made up of 11 amino acids. Germline V gives CDR1 SQVTM, CDR2 ANQGSEA. V lost 3 bases and J 4 bases, leaving 6 bases between the germline ends. Here the CDR3 reads CSVETGYGYTF. CDR3 DNA: TGCAGCGTTGAGACAGGCTATGGCTACACCTTC. Supplemented by reference TRBV29-1 and TRBJ1-2, the full variable domain reads SAVISQKPSRDICQRGTSLTIQCQVDSQVTMMFWYRQQPGQSLTLIATANQGSEATYESGFVIDKFPISRPNLTFSTLTVSNMSPEDSSIYLCSVETGYGYTFGSGTRLTVV.

J is TRBJ2-7 and V is TRBV5-1; the match to TRBD2 covers 16 bases. V lost 5 bases and J lost 6; bases outside the gene matches: 8. CDR1 and CDR2 from the germline V gene are SGHRS and YFSETQ. The CDR3 runs to 16 residues. CDR3 sequence reads: CASRPGLAGGPAEQYF. The CDR3 region has the DNA TGCGCCAGCAGGCCGGGACTAGCGGGGGGGCCGGCCGAGCAGTACTTC.

This chain connects TRBV5-4 to TRBJ2-5; 8 bases align to TRBD1. Per germline, CDR1 SGHNT and CDR2 YYREEE (reference sequence). V dropped 4 bases and J dropped 5; count of bases not matched to a gene: 7. This CDR3 is built from 14 residues. The CDR3 sequence is CASSAAGQVETQYF. CDR3 bases: TGTGCCAGCAGCGCCGCGGGACAGGTGGAGACCCAGTACTTC.

The chain has TRBV11-2 and TRBJ2-1; 9 nucleotides match TRBD2. Germline CDR1 is SGHAT and CDR2 is FQNNGV. The length of the CDR3 is 15 residues. The V and J ends lost 5 bases and 4 bases, in that order; junction bases with no gene match: 6. As DNA, the CDR3 is TGTGCCAGCAGCCAGGGGCTAGCGGGGTACAATGAGCAGTTCTTC. Its translation: CASSQGLAGYNEQFF. Full variable domain (remainder filled in from reference TRBV11-2 and TRBJ2-1): EAGVAQSPRYKIIEKRQSVAFWCNPISGHATLYWYQQILGQGPKLLIQFQNNGVVDDSQLPKDRFSAERLKGVDSTLKIQPAKLEDSAVYLCASSQGLAGYNEQFFGPGTRLTVL.

The CDR3 nucleotides are TGTGCCAGCAGCTCACGAGCGGGGCGCCAAGAGACCCAGTACTTC. It yields the protein CASSSRAGRQETQYF. V and J are TRBV11-2 and TRBJ2-5; 7 bases map to TRBD2. Germline CDR1 and CDR2: SGHAT and FQNNGV. This CDR3 has 15 amino acids. V dropped 4 bases and J dropped 1; count of bases not matched to a gene: 6.

J is TRBJ1-2 and V is TRBV5-5; 7 nucleotides align to TRBD1. The junction had 6 bases not matched to a gene; V was cut back by 4 bases and J by 3 bases. Germline loops: CDR1 SGHKS, CDR2 YYEKEE (reference sequence). CDR3 size: 14 residues. The CDR3 spells CASSPDRVHYGYTF. CDR3 DNA: TGTGCCAGCAGCCCCGACAGGGTCCACTATGGCTACACCTTC.

This clone was counted many times. The chain recombines TRBV5-6 with TRBJ1-6; D perhaps matches TRBD1 (5 bases). Germline V lookup: CDR1 SGHDT, CDR2 YYEEEE. Trimming shortened V by 7 bases and J by 7 bases, and 15 bases separated the two germline ends. CDR3 length: 14 residues. Written as DNA, the CDR3 is TGTGCCAGCGGGGCGGAGACACAGAATTCACCCCTCCACTTT. It codes for CASGAETQNSPLHF.

The chain uses TRBV18 and TRBJ2-2; no definite D call. The V gene lost 1 base and the J gene lost 0 bases, with 9 bases spanning the gap. The CDR3 is 16 amino acids. The germline V gene has CDR1 KGHSH and CDR2 LQKENI. In DNA, the CDR3 is TGTGCCAGCTCACCACGTGACTTATCGAACACCGGGGAGCTGTTTTTT. Its translation: CASSPRDLSNTGELFF.

The CDR3 nucleotides read TGTGCCAGCAGCGGAGGCAGGTATTCAGCTACCACCTTC. Protein: CASSGGRYSATTF. The chain has TRBV5-6 and TRBJ1-2; the D is unclear. Trimming cost V 4 bases and J 13 bases, with 20 bases left between them. Per the germline V gene, CDR1 is SGHDT and CDR2 is YYEEEE. CDR3 length equals 13 residues.

In this sample, this clone turned up a few times. J is TRBJ1-1 and V is TRBV7-9; D is possibly TRBD1 (5 bases). Germline CDR1 is SEHNR and CDR2 is FQNEAQ (reference sequence). The CDR3 is 14 residues long. The V gene lost 4 bases and the J gene lost 5 bases, with 14 bases spanning the gap. This CDR3 reads CASSSLGGGTEAFF. In nucleotides, the CDR3 is TGTGCCAGCAGCTCGCTGGGGGGAGGGACTGAAGCTTTCTTT.

The V gene is TRBV5-4, the J gene TRBJ1-1, with unresolved D. CDR3 length equals 15 residues. Between the trimmed V and J ends, which lost 4 bases and 1 base, there was a span of 14 bases. Germline V gives CDR1 SGHNT, CDR2 YYREEE (reference sequence). CDR3 protein: CASSRFVSENTEAFF. The CDR3 DNA reads as TGTGCCAGCAGCCGTTTCGTGTCAGAGAACACTGAAGCTTTCTTT. The variable domain in full, with the rest retrieved from reference TRBV5-4 and TRBJ1-1, is ETGVTQSPTHLIKTRGQQVTLRCSSQSGHNTVSWYQQALGQGPQFIFQYYREEENGRGNFPPRFSGLQFPNYSSELNVNALELDDSALYLCASSRFVSENTEAFFGQGTRLTVV.

The gene calls are TRBV30 and TRBJ1-2; maybe TRBD1 (6 bases). Germline CDR1 is GTSNPN and CDR2 is SVGIG (reference sequence). Trimming pared 0 bases from V and 4 bases from J, leaving 12 bases between. CDR3 length: 14 residues. CDR3 in DNA: TGTGCCTGGAGTGTAACAGGGTGGGTCTATGGCTACACCTTC. As protein: CAWSVTGWVYGYTF.

The V call is TRBV24-1, the J call TRBJ2-7; tentatively, D is TRBD2 (6 bases). The CDR3 has 14 amino acids. Per germline, CDR1 KGHDR and CDR2 SFDVKD. V was clipped by 9 bases and J by 7 bases, with 21 bases between them. The CDR3 DNA reads as TGTGCCACCCGCGGCGGGGACGCCCCTGAGGAGCAGTACTTC. This translates into CATRGGDAPEEQYF.

This clone was seen a single time. This chain joins TRBV5-6 and TRBJ1-1, with TRBD1 as a possible D gene (5 bases). Germline V gene lookup returns CDR1 SGHDT and CDR2 YYEEEE. This CDR3 contains 14 residues. Trimming removed 1 base from V and 4 bases from J, with 11 bases in between. CDR3 DNA sequence: TGTGCCAGCAGCTTGCAGCAGGGTATCACTGAAGCTTTCTTT. This translates into CASSLQQGITEAFF.

V gene TRBV10-2 combines with J gene TRBJ1-5, with 8 bases lining up with TRBD1. Germline CDR1 and CDR2: WSHSY and SAAADI. The CDR3 is made up of 13 amino acids. The J segment lost 6 bases and the V segment lost 6 bases, leaving 4 bases of the junction unmatched. CDR3 sequence: CASSAGGGQPQHF. CDR3 in DNA: TGCGCCAGCAGCGCAGGGGGCGGTCAGCCCCAGCATTTT.

This rearrangement joins TRBV19 to TRBJ1-6; 7 nucleotides line up with TRBD1. V lost 6 bases, J lost 6 bases, and 5 bases stayed unmatched. The CDR3 runs to 14 residues. In germline, CDR1 is LNHDA, CDR2 SQIVND (reference sequence). The CDR3 protein is CASSHTGVNSPLHF. The DNA of the CDR3 is TGTGCCAGTAGCCATACAGGGGTTAATTCACCCCTCCACTTT.

The chain links TRBV9 to TRBJ2-5, with TRBD2 matching 8 bases. This CDR3 has 15 amino acids. The V gene end was trimmed by 0 bases and the J gene end by 5 bases; junction bases not matched to a gene: 6. Germline values: CDR1 SGDLS, CDR2 YYNGEE. In DNA form, the CDR3 reads TGTGCCAGCAGCGTAGACGGGGGGGCATCGGAGACCCAGTACTTC. Translation: CASSVDGGASETQYF.

CDR3 in amino acids: CASSLAPTGINYGYTF. As DNA, the CDR3 is TGTGCCAGCTCACTAGCCCCAACAGGCATTAACTATGGCTACACCTTC. The chain carries TRBV18 and TRBJ1-2; TRBD1 is a possible D gene (5 bases). CDR1 is KGHSH, CDR2 LQKENI, per germline. CDR3 length: 16 amino acids. V was pared by 4 bases and J by 1 base, with 16 bases between.